Below, 11 T cell receptor beta chains from the same sample are listed, as sequenced in a study of Graves' ophthalmopathy and Graves' hyperthyroidism. TCR beta CDR3 regions were amplified from RNA transcripts. An opening RT-PCR round employed HTBI primers and preceded a second-round multiplex PCR. TCRdb re-called the multiplex PCR reads through MiXCR, storing one row per CDR3 protein. The sample contains 150,000 or so distinct CDR3 sequences, more than 30% of which appear only once. Sequencing used peripheral blood. Receptor source: a woman aged 40 to 49 with Graves' ophthalmopathy.

This clonotype was detected many times. V and J are TRBV6-5 and TRBJ1-1; D is undetermined. The CDR3 sequence is 13 residues long. Germline CDR1 MNHEY, CDR2 SVGAGI. V was shortened by 2 bases and J by 4 bases, with 8 bases between the two germline ends. The chain's CDR3 is CASSYLVTTEAFF. The CDR3 nucleotides read TGTGCCAGCAGTTACCTAGTAACCACTGAAGCTTTCTTT.

This clonotype showed up many times. The chain links TRBV4-3 to TRBJ2-7, with 8 bases that match TRBD1. V was clipped by 0 bases and J by 6 bases; unmatched bases: 7. Germline assignment: CDR1 LGHNA and CDR2 YSLEER. The CDR3 covers 15 residues. In DNA form, the CDR3 reads TGCGCCAGCAGCCAAGACGACAGGGGCCGGGGCGAGCAGTACTTC. Translated, it gives CASSQDDRGRGEQYF.

There are many counts of this clonotype. The chain carries TRBV20-1 and TRBJ2-7; a possible D gene is TRBD2 (6 bases). V was cut by 3 bases and J by 2 bases, with 14 bases left in between. Per germline, CDR1 DFQATT and CDR2 SNEGSKA (reference sequence). This CDR3 has 14 amino acids. CDR3 nucleotides: TGCAGTGCTAGCGCCCGCCCGGGGGCCTACGAGCAGTACTTC. Translation gives CSASARPGAYEQYF.

This clonotype came up many times. The chain employs TRBV6-1 and TRBJ1-2; D may be TRBD1 (5 bases). The V and J ends lost 2 bases and 3 bases respectively, with 7 bases between them. The germline gives CDR1 MNHNS, CDR2 SASEGT. This CDR3 has 13 amino acids. CDR3 amino acids: CASSEQGDYGYTF. CDR3 bases: TGTGCCAGCAGTGAACAGGGTGACTATGGCTACACCTTC.

The CDR3 spells CASSKTSQETQYF. The DNA for the CDR3 is TGTGCCAGCAGTAAGACTAGCCAAGAGACCCAGTACTTC. The chain combines TRBV12-3 or TRBV12-4 with TRBJ2-5, with a weak D call TRBD2 (6 bases). This CDR3 has 13 residues. V lost 5 bases and J lost 1, with 8 bases in between.

This clonotype was seen many times. The rearrangement uses TRBV7-9 and TRBJ1-3; D call uncertain. The V and J ends lost 5 bases and 1 base respectively, with 12 bases between them. Germline CDR1 is SEHNR and CDR2 is FQNEAQ (reference sequence). This CDR3 has 15 residues. DNA of the CDR3: TGTGCCAGCAGCCCACCCCGGGTATCTGGAAACACCATATATTTT. Translation: CASSPPRVSGNTIYF.

This clonotype was recorded many times. The J gene is TRBJ2-2, the V gene TRBV12-3 or TRBV12-4; D is unclear. The length of the CDR3 is 16 residues. Between the trimmed V and J ends, which lost 1 base and 7 bases, there was a span of 16 bases. The CDR3 DNA reads as TGTGCCAGCAGTTTAGGTGGGCCCTCGATTATCGGGGAGCTGTTTTTT. This gives the protein CASSLGGPSIIGELFF.

This clonotype has a handful of counts. A junction boundary mismatches the germline segment, possibly from a read error. The chain joins TRBV3-1 to TRBJ2-7; no firm D call. CDR1 LGHDT and CDR2 YNNKEL come from the germline V gene (reference sequence). The CDR3 runs 12 residues. Here the CDR3 reads CASSQDRSGLDF. Here the CDR3 DNA reads TGTGCCAGCAGCCAAGATCGATCCGGGTTGGACTTC.

This clonotype has at least ten counts. The V gene is TRBV6-5, the J gene TRBJ1-2; D gene unclear. CDR1 and CDR2 from the germline V gene are MNHEY and SVGAGI. The CDR3 covers 16 residues. V was cut by 5 bases and J by 4 bases, with 20 bases left in between. In nucleotides, the CDR3 is TGTGCCAGCAGTCCAAACCTAATGGCGGATATCTATGGCTACACCTTC. Its translation: CASSPNLMADIYGYTF.

This clonotype occurred once. The chain couples TRBV11-2 to TRBJ2-5; D perhaps matches TRBD1 (6 bases). The CDR3 runs 14 residues. Germline CDR1 and CDR2: SGHAT and FQNNGV. The V gene lost 5 bases and the J gene lost 4 bases, with 14 bases spanning the gap. The CDR3 sequence: CASSARTDLETQYF. CDR3 in DNA: TGTGCCAGCAGCGCGCGGACAGACCTAGAGACCCAGTACTTC.

At least ten counts were recorded for this clonotype. The chain links TRBV7-3 to TRBJ2-2, with 9 positions matching TRBD2. Germline-derived CDR1 and CDR2 are SGHTA and FQGTGA. CDR3 size: 15 residues. J gave up 0 bases and V 4 bases, and 0 bases lay outside the gene matches. The CDR3 reads CASSSSGTNTGELFF. CDR3 sequence (DNA): TGTGCCAGCAGCTCTAGCGGGACGAACACCGGGGAGCTGTTTTTT.